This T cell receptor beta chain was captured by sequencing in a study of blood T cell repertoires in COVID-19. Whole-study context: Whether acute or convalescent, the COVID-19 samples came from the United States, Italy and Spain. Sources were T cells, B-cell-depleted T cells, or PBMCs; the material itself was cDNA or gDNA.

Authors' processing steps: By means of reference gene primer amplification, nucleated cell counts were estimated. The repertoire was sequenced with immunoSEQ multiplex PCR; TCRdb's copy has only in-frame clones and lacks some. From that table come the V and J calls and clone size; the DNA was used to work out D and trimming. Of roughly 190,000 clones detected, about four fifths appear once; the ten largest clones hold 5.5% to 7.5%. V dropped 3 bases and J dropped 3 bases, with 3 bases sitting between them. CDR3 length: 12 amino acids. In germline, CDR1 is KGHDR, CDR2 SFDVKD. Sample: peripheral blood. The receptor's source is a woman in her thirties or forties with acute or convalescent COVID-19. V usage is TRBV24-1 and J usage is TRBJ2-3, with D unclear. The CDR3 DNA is TGTGCCACCAGTGATCAGACAGATACGCAGTATTTT. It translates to CATSDQTDTQYF.